The clone carrying this T cell receptor (beta chain) was counted once. Antigen specificity is unknown. The source of the sample is a study of a mutant IDH1 vaccine in newly diagnosed glioma. V shed 0 bases, J shed 5 bases, and the junction held 8 bases outside the gene matches. The germline V gene has CDR1 SGHTA and CDR2 FQGTGA. This CDR3 is 16 amino acids long. Generated by immunoSEQ multiplex PCR, the TCRdb table keeps only in-frame clones and is missing some. The sample lists around 62,000 clones, approximately 90% occurring once. Time point here: week 11, during vaccination. With topical imiquimod, each dose of the vaccine consisted of 300 ug of mutant IDH1 20-mer peptide.

The TCR comes from a man in his forties with glioma. The V gene is TRBV7-3, the J gene TRBJ2-3; 7 bases agree with TRBD1. Sequences were derived from PBMCs, sampled from a glioma patient whose treatment included an IDH1 peptide vaccine. Written as DNA, the CDR3 is TGTGCCAGCAGCTTAACAGGGGGCGTAGGGGAAGATACGCAGTATTTT. It translates to CASSLTGGVGEDTQYF. The full variable domain, with the rest looked up from reference TRBV7-3 and TRBJ2-3, is GAGVSQTPSNKVTEKGKYVELRCDPISGHTALYWYRQSLGQGPEFLIYFQGTGAADDSGLPNDRFFAVRPEGSVSTLKIQRTERGDSAVYLCASSLTGGVGEDTQYFGPGTRLTVL.